This T cell receptor (beta chain) comes out of a study of blood T cell repertoires in COVID-19. Overall study: Material from acute and convalescent COVID-19 was sourced from the United States, Italy and Spain.

Clones were sequenced by immunoSEQ multiplex PCR, and TCRdb holds only the in-frame ones, with some missing. The sample consists of hundreds of thousands of clones, around nine tenths of them appearing once. CDR3 length equals 12 residues. V dropped 6 bases and J dropped 9 bases, with 14 bases sitting between them. Sequenced sample: peripheral blood. The gene calls are TRBV12-3 or TRBV12-4 and TRBJ2-5; D remains ambiguous. The receptor's source is a woman between 65 and 79 years old with COVID-19, enrolled during active disease. The CDR3, as DNA: TGTGCCAGCAGGGCCGACATGTTGGCCCAGTACTTC. Its protein is CASRADMLAQYF.